This TCR beta chain was captured by sequencing in a study of siplizumab effects on memory and regulatory T cells. Sequences were generated from unstimulated naive, memory, effector memory and TEMRA subsets in a few donor pairs. Overall study findings and caveats: The study found that mappable alloreactive CD4+ clones averaged around 72% Treg-derived with siplizumab and roughly 27% in controls.

Using immunoSEQ multiplex PCR, the repertoire was profiled, and TCRdb retains in-frame clones only, with some absent. The top ten hold under 0.3% of the sample, which has about 40,000 clones, roughly 90% seen once. CDR3 size: 11 residues. From germline, CDR1 is SNHLY and CDR2 FYNNEI. Trimming removed 6 bases from V and 6 bases from J, with 7 bases in between. Remarks on this clone: Its antigen is currently unknown.

Sequencing was carried out using naive CD4+ T cells sorted from blood. V usage is TRBV2 and J usage is TRBJ2-3, with D maybe TRBD1 (6 bases). This receptor was taken from a human donor in good health. CDR3 protein: CASRRGDTQYF. The CDR3 DNA is TGTGCCAGCAGGAGGGGGGATACGCAGTATTTT.